The 4 T cell receptor beta chains below come from one sample, sequenced in a study of T-cell memory formation after mild COVID-19 (dated by TCRdb to the early 2020s). The library was obtained by 5' RACE. Instrument used: Illumina NovaSeq 6000. TCRdb itself trimmed the public reads at Q25 with fastp, ran MiXCR and retained productive beta chains. Duplicate CDR3 protein sequences are folded into a single record with the most common DNA and genes. Counted in this sample were about 81,000 distinct CDR3 sequences; approximately 25% of them appeared once. The top ten clonotypes cover under 55% of the sample. Sequencing was done on a sample of PBMCs or a T cell subset sorted from them (not recorded which). Receptors were obtained from a young man who had mild COVID-19 (a few samples of this study predate the infection). The sample titles of this study are shuffled in the database, so cell type and time point are left out; the donor was told from shared clones.

The chain links TRBV7-8 to TRBJ1-6; D is unresolved. With 1 base removed from V and 6 bases from J, the gap between germline ends came to 7 bases. The CDR3 extends over 14 amino acids. The germline V gene encodes CDR1 SGHVS and CDR2 FQNEAQ. The chain's CDR3 is CASSLVRSNSPLHF. The CDR3 region has the DNA TGTGCCAGCAGCTTAGTCAGGTCTAATTCACCCCTCCACTTT.

The rearrangement joins TRBV3-1 to TRBJ2-5, with 13 bases identical to TRBD2. The length of the CDR3 is 16 residues. V shed 4 bases and J 3 bases; nucleotides not matched to a gene: 5. Germline V gene data show CDR1 as LGHDT and CDR2 as YNNKEL (reference sequence). Here the CDR3 DNA reads TGTGCCAGCAGCCTTTGGACTAGCGGGGGAGAAGAGACCCAGTACTTC. It is translated as CASSLWTSGGEETQYF.

The gene calls are TRBV20-1 and TRBJ1-1; D ambiguous. This CDR3 spans 11 amino acids. The germline CDR1 and CDR2 sequences are DFQATT and SNEGSKA (reference sequence). The V end lost 6 bases, the J end lost 4 bases, and 9 bases lay between the germline ends. As DNA, the CDR3 is TGCAGTGCGCCCCGGGTCACTGAAGCTTTCTTT. As protein: CSAPRVTEAFF.

Ten or more counts support this clonotype. The CDR3 DNA sequence: TGTGCCAGCAGTACTACAGGGGGCCGGGAGACCCAGTACTTC. Its protein product is CASSTTGGRETQYF. The chain recombines TRBV6-6 with TRBJ2-5; the match to TRBD1 covers 9 bases. The J segment lost 5 bases and the V segment lost 5 bases, leaving 6 bases of the junction unmatched. Germline CDR1 is MNHNY and CDR2 is SVGAGI (reference sequence). The CDR3 is 14 amino acids.